The clone carrying this T cell receptor beta chain appeared once. The sample is drawn from a study of OX40 agonist ivuxolimab in advanced cancers. After removal of 6 bases from V and 5 bases from J, the junction contained 4 bases not matched to a gene. This CDR3 region has 12 residues. Germline assignment: CDR1 SGHRS and CDR2 YFSETQ. Profiled with immunoSEQ multiplex PCR; TCRdb holds only in-frame clones, not every one. This sample has more than 30,000 clones, with 86% found just once. The sequence was obtained from an adult with an advanced solid tumor such as melanoma, head and neck, liver or kidney cancer. The rearrangement joins TRBV5-1 to TRBJ2-7; 8 bases line up with TRBD2. This specimen consisted of CD4+ or CD8+ T cells sorted from blood, obtained in a trial of the OX40 agonist ivuxolimab. The CDR3 DNA follows: TGCGCCAGCACCCCGGGGGGGAACGAGCAGTACTTC. Its protein product is CASTPGGNEQYF.